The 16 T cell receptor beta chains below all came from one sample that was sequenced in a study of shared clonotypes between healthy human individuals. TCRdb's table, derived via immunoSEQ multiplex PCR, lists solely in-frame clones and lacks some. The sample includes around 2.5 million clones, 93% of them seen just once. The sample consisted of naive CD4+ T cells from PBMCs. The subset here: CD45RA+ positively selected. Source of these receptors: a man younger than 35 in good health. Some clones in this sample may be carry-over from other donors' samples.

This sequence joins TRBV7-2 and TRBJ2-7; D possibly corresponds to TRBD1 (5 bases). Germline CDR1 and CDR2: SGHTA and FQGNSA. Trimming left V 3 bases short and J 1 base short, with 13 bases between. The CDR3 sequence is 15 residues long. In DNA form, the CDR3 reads TGTGCCAGCAGCTTTTCTGGGGCCGGATCCTACGAGCAGTACTTC. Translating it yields CASSFSGAGSYEQYF. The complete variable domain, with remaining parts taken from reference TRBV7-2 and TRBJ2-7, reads GAGVSQSPSNKVTEKGKDVELRCDPISGHTALYWYRQSLGQGLEFLIYFQGNSAPDKSGLPSDRFSAERTGGSVSTLTIQRTQQEDSAVYLCASSFSGAGSYEQYFGPGTRLTVT.

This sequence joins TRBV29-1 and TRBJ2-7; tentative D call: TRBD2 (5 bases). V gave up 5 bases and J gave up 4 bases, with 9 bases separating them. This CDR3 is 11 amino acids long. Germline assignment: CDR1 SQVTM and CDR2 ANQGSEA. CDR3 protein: CSVSTGYEQYF. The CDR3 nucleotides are TGCAGCGTTTCGACGGGGTACGAGCAGTACTTC.

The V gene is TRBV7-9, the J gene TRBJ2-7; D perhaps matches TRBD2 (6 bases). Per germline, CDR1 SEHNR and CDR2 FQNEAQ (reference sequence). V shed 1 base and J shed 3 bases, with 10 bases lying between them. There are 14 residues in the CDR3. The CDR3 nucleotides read TGTGCCAGCAGCTTAGGGGCGGGACTCTACGAGCAGTACTTC. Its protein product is CASSLGAGLYEQYF.

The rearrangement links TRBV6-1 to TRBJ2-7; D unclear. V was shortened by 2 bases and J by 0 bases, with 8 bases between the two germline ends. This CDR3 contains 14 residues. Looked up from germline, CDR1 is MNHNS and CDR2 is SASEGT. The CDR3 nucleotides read TGTGCCAGCAGTGAAATGAGCGCCTCCTACGAGCAGTACTTC. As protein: CASSEMSASYEQYF.

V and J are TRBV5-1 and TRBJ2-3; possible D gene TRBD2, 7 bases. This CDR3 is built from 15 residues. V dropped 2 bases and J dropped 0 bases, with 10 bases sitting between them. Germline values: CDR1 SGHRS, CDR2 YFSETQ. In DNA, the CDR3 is TGCGCCAGCAGCTTCGCGGGGGCTAGCACAGATACGCAGTATTTT. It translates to CASSFAGASTDTQYF. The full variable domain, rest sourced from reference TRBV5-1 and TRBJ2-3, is KAGVTQTPRYLIKTRGQQVTLSCSPISGHRSVSWYQQTPGQGLQFLFEYFSETQRNKGNFPGRFSGRQFSNSRSEMNVSTLELGDSALYLCASSFAGASTDTQYFGPGTRLTVL.

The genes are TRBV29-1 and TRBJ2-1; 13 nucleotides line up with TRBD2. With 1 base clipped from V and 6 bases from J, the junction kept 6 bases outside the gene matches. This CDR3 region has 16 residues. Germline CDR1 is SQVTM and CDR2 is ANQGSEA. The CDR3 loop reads CSVEGLAGGPFNEQFF. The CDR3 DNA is TGCAGCGTTGAAGGACTAGCGGGAGGTCCTTTCAATGAGCAGTTCTTC.

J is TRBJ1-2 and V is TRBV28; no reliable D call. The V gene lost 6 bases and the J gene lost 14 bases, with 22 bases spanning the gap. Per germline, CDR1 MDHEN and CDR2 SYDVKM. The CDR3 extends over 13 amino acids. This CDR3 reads CASRPSLAAVGTF. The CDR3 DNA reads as TGTGCCAGCAGACCAAGTCTGGCAGCGGTAGGGACCTTC.

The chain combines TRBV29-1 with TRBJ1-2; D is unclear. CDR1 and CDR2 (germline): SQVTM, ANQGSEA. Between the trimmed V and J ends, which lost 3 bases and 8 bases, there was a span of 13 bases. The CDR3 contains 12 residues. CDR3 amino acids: CSVDPVGLGYTF. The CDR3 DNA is TGCAGCGTTGACCCAGTGGGCCTGGGCTACACCTTC.

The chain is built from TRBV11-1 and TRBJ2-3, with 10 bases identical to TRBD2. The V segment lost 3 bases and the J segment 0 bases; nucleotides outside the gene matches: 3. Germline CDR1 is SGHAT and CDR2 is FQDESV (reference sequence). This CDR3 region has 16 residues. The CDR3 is CASSLGLAFSTDTQYF. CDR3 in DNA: TGTGCCAGCAGCTTGGGACTAGCGTTTAGCACAGATACGCAGTATTTT.

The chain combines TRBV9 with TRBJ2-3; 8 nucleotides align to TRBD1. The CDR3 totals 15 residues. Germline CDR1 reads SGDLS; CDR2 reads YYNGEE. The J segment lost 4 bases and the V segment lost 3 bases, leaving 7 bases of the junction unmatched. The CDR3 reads CASSDSTGAPDTQYF. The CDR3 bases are TGTGCCAGCAGCGACTCGACAGGGGCACCAGATACGCAGTATTTT.

CDR3 DNA sequence: TGTGCCAGCAGCTTAGGCAGGGGGCTCTACGAGCAGTACTTC. Translating gives CASSLGRGLYEQYF. This chain uses TRBV11-2 with TRBJ2-7, with TRBD1 identical over 8 bases. The CDR3 sequence is 14 residues long. V lost 1 base and J lost 3; bases outside the gene matches: 2. Germline CDR1 SGHAT, CDR2 FQNNGV.

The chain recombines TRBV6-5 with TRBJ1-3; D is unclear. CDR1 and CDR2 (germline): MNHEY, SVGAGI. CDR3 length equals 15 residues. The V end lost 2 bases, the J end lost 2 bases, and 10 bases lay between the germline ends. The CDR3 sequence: CASSYLGFPGNTIYF. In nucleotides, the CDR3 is TGTGCCAGCAGTTACCTGGGGTTCCCTGGAAACACCATATATTTT.

CDR3 bases: TGTGCCAGTAGTAATCCTGGGACCCCCACAGATACGCAGTATTTT. Its protein product is CASSNPGTPTDTQYF. The V call is TRBV19, the J call TRBJ2-3; D possibly matches TRBD1 or TRBD2 (5 bases each). CDR3 length: 15 amino acids. CDR1 and CDR2 from the germline V gene are LNHDA and SQIVND (reference sequence). With 4 bases removed from V and 2 bases from J, the gap between germline ends came to 13 bases.

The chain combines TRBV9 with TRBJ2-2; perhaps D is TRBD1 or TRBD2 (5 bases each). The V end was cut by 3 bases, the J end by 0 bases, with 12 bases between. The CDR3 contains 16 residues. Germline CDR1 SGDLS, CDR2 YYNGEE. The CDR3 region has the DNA TGTGCCAGCAGCGCCCGGGACCGCTCGAACACCGGGGAGCTGTTTTTT. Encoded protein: CASSARDRSNTGELFF.

CDR3 region: CASSPFSGRASNEQFF. In DNA form, the CDR3 reads TGTGCCAGCAGCCCCTTTAGCGGGAGGGCTAGTAATGAGCAGTTCTTC. The rearrangement joins TRBV7-6 to TRBJ2-1; the match to TRBD2 covers 11 bases. CDR1 and CDR2 (germline): SGHVS, FNYEAQ. This CDR3 is built from 16 residues. Germline trimming cut 5 bases from V and 7 bases from J; bases unmatched to any gene: 10.

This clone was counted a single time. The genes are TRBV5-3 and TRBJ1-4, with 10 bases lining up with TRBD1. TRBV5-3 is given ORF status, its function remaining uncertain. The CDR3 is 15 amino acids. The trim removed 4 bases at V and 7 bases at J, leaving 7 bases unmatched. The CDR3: CARSTLGQGGEKLFF. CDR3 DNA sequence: TGTGCCAGAAGCACACTCGGACAGGGGGGTGAAAAACTGTTTTTT.